The TCR beta chain under discussion was sequenced for a study of T cell changes during pregnancy in multiple sclerosis. This clone was observed once. There are 14 residues in the CDR3. Germline V gene data show CDR1 as SQVTM and CDR2 as ANQGSEA. The junction had 4 bases not matched to a gene; V was cut back by 4 bases and J by 2 bases. Assay: immunoSEQ multiplex PCR; the TCRdb copy retains only in-frame clones and omits some. Seen here are tens of thousands of clones, 80% to 95% observed once, and the top ten hold less than 2.5%. The specimen was peripheral blood, collected in the second trimester of pregnancy. J is TRBJ2-5 and V is TRBV29-1, with 10 nucleotides matching TRBD2. The clonotype originates from a female donor in good health, enrolled as a control in a pregnancy study. The chain's CDR3 is CSVVLAGVQETQYF. The DNA for the CDR3 is TGCAGCGTTGTGCTAGCGGGGGTTCAAGAGACCCAGTACTTC.